A selection of T cell receptor beta chains follows, all from one sample in a study of response to subunit inactivated influenza vaccine. TCRdb re-derived calls from the RT-PCR reads in MiXCR, one entry per CDR3 protein. The data contain roughly 520,000 distinct CDR3 sequences, about 25% of them seen just once; the ten biggest clones take up about 1.9%. Sequencing was performed on CD4+ T cells sorted from PBMCs, taken more than 4 days after vaccination. The origin of the receptors is a man aged 45-65 years who received an inactivated influenza vaccine. The CDR3 runs from the conserved cysteine through the conserved F or W. Clone size is shown for a subset of rows, as once, few, many or a class of expanded clone.

size | V | CDR3
few | TRBV29-1 | CSVPGQLSGNTIYF
. | TRBV20-1 | CSATVAGTEAFF
once | TRBV11-2 | CASSQPDSDYGYTF
. | TRBV4-1 | CASSSRTSGGPGRDNEQFF
once | TRBV10-3 | CAITETGDYGYTF
few | TRBV20-1 | CSARTSGLTSSYEQYF
. | TRBV5-1 | CASSPFEGAPYNEQFF
few | TRBV6-2/TRBV6-3 | CASKSGTGVVGVQETQYF
. | TRBV12-3/TRBV12-4 | CASSLGTFYNEQFF
. | TRBV14 | CASSHQGGTETQYF
few | TRBV7-2 | CASSSVQETQYF
. | TRBV11-2 | CASGIGQGRSNEQFF
. | TRBV9 | CASSRGPGGSPLHF
. | TRBV18 | CASSLPGQGAKTQYF
once | TRBV12-3/TRBV12-4 | CASSLVLRQGPNYGYTF
many | TRBV4-3 | CASSQDSHSAQPQHF
few | TRBV7-9 | CASSLRIGTQYF
many | TRBV5-6 | CASSWTSTDTQYF
. | TRBV3-1 | CASSLGQGTHGYTF
few | TRBV5-1 | CASSRDISYNEQFF
. | TRBV7-9 | CASSLAPAFGYEQFF
once | TRBV7-2 | CASSPGAAYNTEAFF
few | TRBV12-3/TRBV12-4 | CASSSGGWDEQYF
. | TRBV28 | CASSLLYTIYF
few | TRBV7-2 | CASSTRQGSSPLHF
. | TRBV11-2 | CASSLGLENEQFF
. | TRBV30 | CAWSPNGRHTEAFF
. | TRBV15 | CATSTELANEKLFF
. | TRBV6-1 | CASLRTTNEKLFF
. | TRBV14 | CASSQTGGIRNEQFF
few | TRBV12-3/TRBV12-4 | CASSRRPQEQYF
. | TRBV6-5 | CASSYPSRSGANVLTF
. | TRBV20-1 | CSANTGGLETQYF
few | TRBV27 | CASSQKQGANEKLFF
. | TRBV7-9 | CASSLPGGVYNSPLHF
few | TRBV7-2 | CASRSIAETQYF
. | TRBV24-1 | CATSDSGTSGGADTQYF
few | TRBV15 | CATSRDGLDDEQFF
many | TRBV20-1 | CSARDFDGVRGQPQHF
. | TRBV2 | CASRDRLRDRGTDTQYF
few | TRBV20-1 | CSARGTSGRNIQYF